This T cell receptor (beta chain) was recorded in a study of cytomegalovirus exposure and HLA in healthy donors. Trimming cost V 7 bases and J 4 bases, with 17 bases left between them. The CDR3 spans 14 residues. The germline gives CDR1 MNHEY, CDR2 SVGAGI. PCR was performed using 60 Vbeta and 13 Jbeta primers. Method: immunoSEQ multiplex PCR; TCRdb's copy keeps in-frame clones and lacks some. The repertoire holds roughly 180,000 clones, with about 83% as singletons. Regarding the study as a whole: Sequencing likely caused a cluster of highly shared sequence variants.

About this clone: The antigen remains unidentified.

J is TRBJ2-7 and V is TRBV6-5; weak D call: TRBD2 (6 bases). The sequence was collected from a woman between 25 and 40 years old in good health and CMV-seropositive. The sequenced material came from PBMCs. The CDR3 coding sequence is TGTGCCAGCAAGAGGGTGGGACTTACATACGAGCAGTACTTC. Translation: CASKRVGLTYEQYF.